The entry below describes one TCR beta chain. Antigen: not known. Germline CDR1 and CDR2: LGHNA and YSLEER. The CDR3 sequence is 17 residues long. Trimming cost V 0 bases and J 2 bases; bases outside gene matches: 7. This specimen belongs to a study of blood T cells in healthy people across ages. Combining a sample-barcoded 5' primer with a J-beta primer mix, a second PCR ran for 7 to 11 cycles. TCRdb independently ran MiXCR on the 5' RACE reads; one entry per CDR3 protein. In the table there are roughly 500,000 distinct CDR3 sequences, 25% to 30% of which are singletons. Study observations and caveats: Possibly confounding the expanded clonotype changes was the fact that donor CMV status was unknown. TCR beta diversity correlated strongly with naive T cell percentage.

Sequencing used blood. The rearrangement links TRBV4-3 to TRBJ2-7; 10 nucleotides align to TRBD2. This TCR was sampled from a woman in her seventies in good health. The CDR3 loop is CASSQELAGGSAYEQYF. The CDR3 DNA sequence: TGCGCCAGCAGCCAAGAATTAGCGGGGGGCTCCGCCTACGAGCAGTACTTC.